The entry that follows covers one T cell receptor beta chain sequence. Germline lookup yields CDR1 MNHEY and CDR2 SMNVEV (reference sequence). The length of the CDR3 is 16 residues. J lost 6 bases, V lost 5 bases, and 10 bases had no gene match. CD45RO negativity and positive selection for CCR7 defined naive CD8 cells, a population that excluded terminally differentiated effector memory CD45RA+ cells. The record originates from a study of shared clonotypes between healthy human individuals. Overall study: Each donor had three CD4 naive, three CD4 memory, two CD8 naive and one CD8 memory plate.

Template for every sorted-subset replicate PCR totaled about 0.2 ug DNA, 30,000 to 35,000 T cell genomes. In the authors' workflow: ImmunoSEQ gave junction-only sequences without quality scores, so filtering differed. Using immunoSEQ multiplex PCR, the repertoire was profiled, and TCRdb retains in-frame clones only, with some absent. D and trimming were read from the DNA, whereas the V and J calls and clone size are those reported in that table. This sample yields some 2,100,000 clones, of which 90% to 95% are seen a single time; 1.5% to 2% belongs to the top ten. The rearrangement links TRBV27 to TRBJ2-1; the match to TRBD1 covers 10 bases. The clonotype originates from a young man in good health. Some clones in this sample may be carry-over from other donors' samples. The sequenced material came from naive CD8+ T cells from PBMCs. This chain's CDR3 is CASSNRRDRGINEQFF. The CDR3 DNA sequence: TGTGCCAGCAGTAACCGCCGGGACAGGGGTATCAATGAGCAGTTCTTC.